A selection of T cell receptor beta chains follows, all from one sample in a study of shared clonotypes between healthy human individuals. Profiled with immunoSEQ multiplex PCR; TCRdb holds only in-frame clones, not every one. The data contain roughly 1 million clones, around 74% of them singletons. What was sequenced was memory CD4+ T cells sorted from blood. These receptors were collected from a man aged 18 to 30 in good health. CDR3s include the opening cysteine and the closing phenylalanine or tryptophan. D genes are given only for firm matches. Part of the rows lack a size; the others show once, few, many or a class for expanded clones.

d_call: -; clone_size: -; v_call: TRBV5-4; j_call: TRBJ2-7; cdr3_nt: TGTGCCAGCAGCTATGACAGAAACGAGCAGTACTTC; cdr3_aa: CASSYDRNEQYF
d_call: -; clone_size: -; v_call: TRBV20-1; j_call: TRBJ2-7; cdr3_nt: TGCAGTGCTAGTATGGAGTACGAGCAGTACTTC; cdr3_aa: CSASMEYEQYF
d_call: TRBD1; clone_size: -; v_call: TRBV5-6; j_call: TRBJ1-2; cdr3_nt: TGTGCCAGCAGCCCGACACGGACAGGGTTTGGCTACACCTTC; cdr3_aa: CASSPTRTGFGYTF
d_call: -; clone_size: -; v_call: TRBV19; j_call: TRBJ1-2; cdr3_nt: TGTGCCAGTAGTAGTAGGAACTATGGCTACACCTTC; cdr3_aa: CASSSRNYGYTF
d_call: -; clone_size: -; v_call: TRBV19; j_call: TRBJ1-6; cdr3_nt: TGTGCCAGTAGTAGGCGGGACCGCACGTCACCCCTCCACTTT; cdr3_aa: CASSRRDRTSPLHF
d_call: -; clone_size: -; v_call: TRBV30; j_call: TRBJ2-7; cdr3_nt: TGTGCCTGGAGGTGGCAGGGCCCCTCCGAGCAGTACTTC; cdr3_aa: CAWRWQGPSEQYF
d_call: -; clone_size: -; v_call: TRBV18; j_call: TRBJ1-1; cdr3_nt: TGTGCCAGCTCCCCACAGGGAAACACTGAAGCTTTCTTT; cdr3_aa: CASSPQGNTEAFF
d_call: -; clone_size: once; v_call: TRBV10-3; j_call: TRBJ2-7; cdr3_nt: TGTGCCATCAGTGAGAATCCGGACGGATCCTACGAGCAGTACTTC; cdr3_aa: CAISENPDGSYEQYF
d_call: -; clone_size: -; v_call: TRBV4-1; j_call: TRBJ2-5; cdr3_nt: TGCGCCAGCAGCCAAGATTGGCCCTTTTCAGGAGAGACCCAGTACTTC; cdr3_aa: CASSQDWPFSGETQYF
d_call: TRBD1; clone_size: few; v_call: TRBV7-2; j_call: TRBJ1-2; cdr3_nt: TGTGCCAGCAGCCGGGACAGGGTCGGCTACACCTTC; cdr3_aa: CASSRDRVGYTF